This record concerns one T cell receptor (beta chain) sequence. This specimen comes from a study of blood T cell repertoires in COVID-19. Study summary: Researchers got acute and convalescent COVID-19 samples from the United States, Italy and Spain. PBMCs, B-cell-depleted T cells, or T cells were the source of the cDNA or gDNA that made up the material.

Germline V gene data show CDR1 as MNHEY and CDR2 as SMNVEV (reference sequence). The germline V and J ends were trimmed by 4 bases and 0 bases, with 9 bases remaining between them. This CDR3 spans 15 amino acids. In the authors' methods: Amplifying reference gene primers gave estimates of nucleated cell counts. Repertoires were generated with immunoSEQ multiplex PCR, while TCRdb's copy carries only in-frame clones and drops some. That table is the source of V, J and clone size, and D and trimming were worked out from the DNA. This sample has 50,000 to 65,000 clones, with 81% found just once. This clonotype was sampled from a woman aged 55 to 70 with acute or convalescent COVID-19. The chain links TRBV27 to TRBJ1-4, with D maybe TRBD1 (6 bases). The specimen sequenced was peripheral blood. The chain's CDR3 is CASSSWTATNEKLFF. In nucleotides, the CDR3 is TGTGCCAGCAGTTCCTGGACAGCAACTAATGAAAAACTGTTTTTT.